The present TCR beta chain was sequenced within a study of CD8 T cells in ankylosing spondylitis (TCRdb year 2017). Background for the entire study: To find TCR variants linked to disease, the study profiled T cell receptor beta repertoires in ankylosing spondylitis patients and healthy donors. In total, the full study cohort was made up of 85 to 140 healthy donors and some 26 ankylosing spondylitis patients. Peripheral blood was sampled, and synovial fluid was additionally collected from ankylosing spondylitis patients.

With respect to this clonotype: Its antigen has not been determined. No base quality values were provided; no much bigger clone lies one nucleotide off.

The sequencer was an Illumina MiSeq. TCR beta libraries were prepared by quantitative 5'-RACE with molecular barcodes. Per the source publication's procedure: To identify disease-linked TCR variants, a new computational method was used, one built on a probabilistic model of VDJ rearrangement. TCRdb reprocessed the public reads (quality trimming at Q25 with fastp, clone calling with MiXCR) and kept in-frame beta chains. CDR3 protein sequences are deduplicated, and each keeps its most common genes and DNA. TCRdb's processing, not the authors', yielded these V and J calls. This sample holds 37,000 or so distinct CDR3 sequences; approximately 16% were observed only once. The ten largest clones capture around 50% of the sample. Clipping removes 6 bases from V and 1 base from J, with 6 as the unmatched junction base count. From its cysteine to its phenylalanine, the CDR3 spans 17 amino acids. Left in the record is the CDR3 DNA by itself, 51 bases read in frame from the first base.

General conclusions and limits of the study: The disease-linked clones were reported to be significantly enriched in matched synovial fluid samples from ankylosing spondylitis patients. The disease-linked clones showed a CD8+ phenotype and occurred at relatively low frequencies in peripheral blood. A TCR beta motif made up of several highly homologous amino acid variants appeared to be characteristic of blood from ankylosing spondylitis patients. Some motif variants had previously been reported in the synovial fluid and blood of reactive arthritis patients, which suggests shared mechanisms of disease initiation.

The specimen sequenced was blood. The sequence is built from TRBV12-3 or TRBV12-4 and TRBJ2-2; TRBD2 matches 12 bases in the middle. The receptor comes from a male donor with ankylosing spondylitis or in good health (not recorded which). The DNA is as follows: TGTGCCAGCAGCCCCGGACTAGCGGGAAAGAACACCGGGGAGCTGTTTTTT. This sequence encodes CASSPGLAGKNTGELFF.